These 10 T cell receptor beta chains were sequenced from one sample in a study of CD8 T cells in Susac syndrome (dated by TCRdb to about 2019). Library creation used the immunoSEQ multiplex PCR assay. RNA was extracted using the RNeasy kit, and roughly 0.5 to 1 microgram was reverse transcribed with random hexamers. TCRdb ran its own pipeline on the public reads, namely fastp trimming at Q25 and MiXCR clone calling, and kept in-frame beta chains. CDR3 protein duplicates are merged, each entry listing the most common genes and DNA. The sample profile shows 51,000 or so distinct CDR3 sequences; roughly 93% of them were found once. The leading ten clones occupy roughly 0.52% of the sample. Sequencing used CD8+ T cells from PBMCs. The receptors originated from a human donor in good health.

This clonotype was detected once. The CDR3 DNA follows: TGTGCCAGCAGCTTAGCGGGGGCGGGAGCCTCCTACGAGCAGTACTTC. Its protein is CASSLAGAGASYEQYF. V usage is TRBV7-9 and J usage is TRBJ2-7, with a possible D match to TRBD2 (7 bases). This CDR3 contains 16 residues. Trimming removed 0 bases from V and 0 bases from J, with 12 bases in between. CDR1 SEHNR and CDR2 FQNEAQ come from the germline V gene (reference sequence).

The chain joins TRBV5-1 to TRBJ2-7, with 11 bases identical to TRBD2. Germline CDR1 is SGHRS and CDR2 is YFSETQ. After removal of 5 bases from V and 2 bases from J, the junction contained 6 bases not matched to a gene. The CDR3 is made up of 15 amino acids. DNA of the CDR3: TGCGCCAGCAGGATAGGGACTAGCGGTACCTACGAGCAGTACTTC. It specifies CASRIGTSGTYEQYF.

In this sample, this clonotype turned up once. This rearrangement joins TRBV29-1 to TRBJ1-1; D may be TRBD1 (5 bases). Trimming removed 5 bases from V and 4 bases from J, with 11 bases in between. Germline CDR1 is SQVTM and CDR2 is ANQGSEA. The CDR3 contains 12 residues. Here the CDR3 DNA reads TGCAGCGTTTGGGGCGGAGGCACTGAAGCTTTCTTT. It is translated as CSVWGGGTEAFF.

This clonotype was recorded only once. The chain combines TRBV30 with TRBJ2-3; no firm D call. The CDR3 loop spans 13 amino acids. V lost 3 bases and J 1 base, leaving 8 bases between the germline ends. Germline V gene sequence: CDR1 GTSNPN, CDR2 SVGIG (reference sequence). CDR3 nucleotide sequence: TGTGCCTGGAGGGGTGGGGGCACAGATACGCAGTATTTT. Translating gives CAWRGGGTDTQYF.

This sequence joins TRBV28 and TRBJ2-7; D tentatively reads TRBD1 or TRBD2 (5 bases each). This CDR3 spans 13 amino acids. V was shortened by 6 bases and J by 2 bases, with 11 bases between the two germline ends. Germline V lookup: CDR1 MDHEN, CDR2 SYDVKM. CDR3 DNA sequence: TGTGCCAGCAGCTTGAGGGGCACCTACGAGCAGTACTTC. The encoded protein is CASSLRGTYEQYF.

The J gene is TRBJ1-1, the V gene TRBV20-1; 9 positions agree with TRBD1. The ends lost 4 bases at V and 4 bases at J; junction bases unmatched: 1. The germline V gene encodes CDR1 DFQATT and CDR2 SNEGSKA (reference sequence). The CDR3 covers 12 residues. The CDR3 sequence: CSATDRGTEAFF. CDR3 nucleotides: TGCAGTGCTACGGACAGGGGCACTGAAGCTTTCTTT.

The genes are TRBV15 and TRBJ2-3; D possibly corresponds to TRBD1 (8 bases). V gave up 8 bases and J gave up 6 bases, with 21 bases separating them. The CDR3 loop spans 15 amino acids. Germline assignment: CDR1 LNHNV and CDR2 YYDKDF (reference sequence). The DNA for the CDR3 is TGTGCCACCCGCCAGGGGGCGGGAGTCCCCGATACGCAGTATTTT. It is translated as CATRQGAGVPDTQYF.

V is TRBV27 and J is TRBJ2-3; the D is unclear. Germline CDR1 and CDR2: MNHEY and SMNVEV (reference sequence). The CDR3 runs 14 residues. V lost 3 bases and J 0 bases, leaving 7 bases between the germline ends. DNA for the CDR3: TGTGCCAGCAGTTTTGTAGGCAGCACAGATACGCAGTATTTT. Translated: CASSFVGSTDTQYF.

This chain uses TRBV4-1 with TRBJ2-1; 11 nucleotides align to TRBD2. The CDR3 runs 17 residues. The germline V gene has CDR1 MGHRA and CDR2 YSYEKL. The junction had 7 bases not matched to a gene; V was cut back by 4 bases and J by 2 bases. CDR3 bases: TGCGCCAGCAGCCTTCAGGAGACTAGCGGGACCTACAATGAGCAGTTCTTC. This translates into CASSLQETSGTYNEQFF.

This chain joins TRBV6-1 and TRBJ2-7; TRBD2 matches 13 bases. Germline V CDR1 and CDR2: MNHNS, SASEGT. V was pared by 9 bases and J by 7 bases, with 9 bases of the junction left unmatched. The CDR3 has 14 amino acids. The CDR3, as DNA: TGTGCCAGTTCTAGGACTAGCGGGAGAGATGAGCAGTACTTC. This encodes CASSRTSGRDEQYF.